This T cell receptor beta chain is from a study of neoadjuvant anti-PD-1 for oral cavity cancer. Study summary: Most patients had three to four biweekly doses of 3 mg/kg nivolumab before resection. Patients without progression received a fourth nivolumab dose around day 43, then surgical resection on days 50-56.

Only in-frame clones appear in the TCRdb table, and some are missing; sequencing was by immunoSEQ multiplex PCR. This sample has 40,000 to 50,000 clones, with 65% to 85% found just once. The time point here: after neoadjuvant nivolumab, at surgical resection. CDR1 SGHDT and CDR2 YYEEEE come from the germline V gene. Trimming took 2 bases from V and 0 from J, leaving 6 bases between them. CDR3 length: 13 amino acids. The gene calls are TRBV5-6 and TRBJ2-7; D gene unclear. The sequences come from PBMCs, collected after nivolumab (anti-PD-1) treatment. This receptor was identified in a person aged 35 to 85 with oral cavity squamous cell carcinoma. The CDR3 nucleotides are TGTGCCAGCAGCTTATCGAGCTCCTACGAGCAGTACTTC. Residues: CASSLSSSYEQYF.